This TCR beta chain was sequenced during a study of patients and donors after allogeneic stem cell transplantation. Via MiXCR, TCRdb re-called the RT-PCR reads, giving one row per CDR3 protein. The sample holds around 160,000 distinct CDR3 sequences, about 29% seen once. V lost 4 bases to trimming and J lost 2 bases; unmatched junction nucleotides: 11. Germline CDR1 is MNHEY and CDR2 is SVGEGT. The CDR3 is made up of 16 amino acids. The sample comprised blood, either unsorted or a sorted T cell fraction (not recorded which). The TCR comes from a human donor who was either an allogeneic HSCT recipient or a stem cell or donor lymphocyte infusion donor (not recorded which). It is not recorded whose cells these are; they may come from a transplant donor. This chain links TRBV6-2 or TRBV6-3 with TRBJ2-7; 7 nucleotides agree with TRBD2. The CDR3 DNA sequence: TGTGCCAGCAGTTTTCGGCTAGCGGAACCCGCCTACGAGCAGTACTTC. Translating gives CASSFRLAEPAYEQYF.